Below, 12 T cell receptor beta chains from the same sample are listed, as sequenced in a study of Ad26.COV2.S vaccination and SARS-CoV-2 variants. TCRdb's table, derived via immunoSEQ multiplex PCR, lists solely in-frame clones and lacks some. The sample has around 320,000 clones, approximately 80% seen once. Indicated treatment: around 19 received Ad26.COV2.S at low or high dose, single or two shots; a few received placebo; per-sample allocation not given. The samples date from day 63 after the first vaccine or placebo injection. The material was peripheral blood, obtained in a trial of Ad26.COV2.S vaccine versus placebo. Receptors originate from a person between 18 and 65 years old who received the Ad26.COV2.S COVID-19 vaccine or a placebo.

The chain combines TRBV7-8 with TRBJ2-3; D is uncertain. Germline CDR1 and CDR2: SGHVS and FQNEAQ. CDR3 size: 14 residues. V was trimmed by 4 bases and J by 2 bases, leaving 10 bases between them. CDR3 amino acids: CASSSAITTDTQYF. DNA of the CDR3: TGTGCCAGCAGCTCCGCGATCACCACAGATACGCAGTATTTT.

The CDR3 bases are TGTGCCAGCAGCCAGTGGGGTAAAAGGGACGAGCTGTTTTTT. This encodes CASSQWGKRDELFF. The chain combines TRBV3-1 (or the pseudogene TRBV3-2) with TRBJ2-2; the D gene could be TRBD1 or TRBD2 (5 bases each). V was cut by 3 bases and J by 11 bases, with 16 bases left in between. There are 14 residues in the CDR3. Germline CDR1 LGHDT, CDR2 YNNKEL (reference sequence).

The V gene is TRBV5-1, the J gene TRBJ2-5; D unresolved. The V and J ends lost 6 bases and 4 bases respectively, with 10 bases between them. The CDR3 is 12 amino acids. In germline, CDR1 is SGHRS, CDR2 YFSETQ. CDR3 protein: CASNHLGETQYF. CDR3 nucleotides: TGCGCCAGCAACCACCTCGGAGAGACCCAGTACTTC.

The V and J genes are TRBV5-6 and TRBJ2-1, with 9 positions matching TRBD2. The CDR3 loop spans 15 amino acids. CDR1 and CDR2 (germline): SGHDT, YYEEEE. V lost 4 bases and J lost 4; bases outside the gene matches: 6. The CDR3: CASSRRAGGYNEQFF. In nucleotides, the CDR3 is TGTGCCAGCAGCCGACGAGCGGGGGGTTACAATGAGCAGTTCTTC.

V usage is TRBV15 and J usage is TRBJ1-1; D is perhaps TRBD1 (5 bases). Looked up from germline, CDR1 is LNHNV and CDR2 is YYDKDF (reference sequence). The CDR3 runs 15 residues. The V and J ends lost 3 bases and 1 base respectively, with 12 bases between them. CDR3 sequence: CATSSPRTQNTEAFF. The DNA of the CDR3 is TGTGCCACCAGCAGCCCCCGGACACAGAACACTGAAGCTTTCTTT.

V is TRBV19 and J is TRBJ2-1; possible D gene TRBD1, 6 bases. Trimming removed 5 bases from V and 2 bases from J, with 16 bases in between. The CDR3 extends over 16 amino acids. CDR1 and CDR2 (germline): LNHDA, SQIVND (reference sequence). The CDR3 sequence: CASSWGTPLTYNEQFF. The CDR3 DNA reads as TGTGCCAGTAGTTGGGGGACACCCTTAACCTACAATGAGCAGTTCTTC.

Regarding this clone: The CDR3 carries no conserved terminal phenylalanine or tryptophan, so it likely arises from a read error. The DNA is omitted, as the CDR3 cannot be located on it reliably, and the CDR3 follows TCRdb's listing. CDR3 amino acids: CASSLLRTFSL. V usage is TRBV3-1 (or the pseudogene TRBV3-2) and J usage is TRBJ2-3. Germline lookup yields CDR1 LGHDT and CDR2 YNNKEL (reference sequence). The CDR3 adds up to 11 amino acids, both ends counted.

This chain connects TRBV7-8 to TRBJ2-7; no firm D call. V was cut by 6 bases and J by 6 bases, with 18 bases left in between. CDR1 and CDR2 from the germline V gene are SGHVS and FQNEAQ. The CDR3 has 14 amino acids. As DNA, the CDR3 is TGTGCCAGCAGTTTGCCGCCCGGGTTCGGCGAGCAGTACTTC. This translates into CASSLPPGFGEQYF.

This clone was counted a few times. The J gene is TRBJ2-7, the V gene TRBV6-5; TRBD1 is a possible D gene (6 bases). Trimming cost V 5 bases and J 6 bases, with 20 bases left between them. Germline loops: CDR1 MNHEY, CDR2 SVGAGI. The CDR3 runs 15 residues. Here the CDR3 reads CASSRSTGFLAEQYF. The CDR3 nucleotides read TGTGCCAGCAGTCGCTCGACAGGATTCCTAGCCGAGCAGTACTTC.

The CDR3 protein is CASSVEPESHNSPLHF. The DNA for the CDR3 is TGTGCCAGCAGCGTAGAGCCAGAATCCCATAATTCACCCCTCCACTTT. The chain couples TRBV9 to TRBJ1-6; no clear D gene. The CDR3 extends over 16 amino acids. The germline CDR1 and CDR2 sequences are SGDLS and YYNGEE. The V end was cut by 0 bases, the J end by 5 bases, with 12 bases between.

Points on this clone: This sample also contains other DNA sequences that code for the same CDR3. Here the CDR3 DNA reads TGTGCCAGCAGCTTAGGGGCTGCGAACACCGGGGAGCTGTTTTTT. It yields the protein CASSLGAANTGELFF. J is TRBJ2-2 and V is TRBV7-2; D not resolved. The CDR3 extends over 15 amino acids. The V end lost 1 base, the J end lost 0 bases, and 6 bases lay between the germline ends. Per germline, CDR1 SGHTA and CDR2 FQGNSA. Looking up the rest from reference TRBV7-2 and TRBJ2-2 gives the full variable domain: GAGVSQSPSNKVTEKGKDVELRCDPISGHTALYWYRQSLGQGLEFLIYFQGNSAPDKSGLPSDRFSAERTGGSVSTLTIQRTQQEDSAVYLCASSLGAANTGELFFGEGSRLTVL.

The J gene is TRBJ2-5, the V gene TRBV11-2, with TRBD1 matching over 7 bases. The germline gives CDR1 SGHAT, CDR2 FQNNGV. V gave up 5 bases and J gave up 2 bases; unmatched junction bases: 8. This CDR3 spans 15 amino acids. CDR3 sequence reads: CASSTGTVRQETQYF. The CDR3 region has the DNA TGTGCCAGCAGCACGGGGACAGTAAGACAAGAGACCCAGTACTTC.